This TCR beta chain emerged from a study of T cells after yellow fever vaccination. Whole-study findings and limits: Reappearing after the booster were most of the clones from primary vaccination (roughly 95% CD4, 88% CD8).

CDR1 is MNHNY and CDR2 is SVGAGI in the germline V gene (reference sequence). CDR3 size: 14 residues. V shed 6 bases and J shed 4 bases, with 16 bases lying between them. This clonotype came up many times. Its matching antigen is unknown. The TCR cDNA carried a universal primer site and UMIs from 5'RACE template switching. MiXCR, applied by TCRdb to the 5' RACE reads, yields one record per CDR3 protein. The table records a few hundred thousand distinct CDR3 sequences, approximately 5.2% of them present only once. The sample consisted of CD4+ T cells sorted from PBMCs, taken on the day of the yellow fever booster vaccination. The chain recombines TRBV6-6 with TRBJ2-7, with D perhaps matching TRBD1 (6 bases). The TCR originated in a man between 18 and 29 years old who received the YFV17D yellow fever vaccine. CDR3 region: CASSNTGKIYEQYF. DNA of the CDR3: TGTGCCAGCAGCAATACAGGGAAAATTTACGAGCAGTACTTC.